This record looks at one T cell receptor (beta chain) sequence and its context. Its matching antigen is unknown. The data were taken from a study of T-cell memory formation after mild COVID-19. General observations from the study: Cross-reactive memory apparently joined, as some responding clones appeared in pre-infection memory.

5'RACE, which relied on constant-segment primers, yielded TCR alpha and TCR beta cDNA libraries carrying sample barcodes and UMIs. A single record per CDR3 protein comes from TCRdb applying MiXCR to the 5' RACE reads. The sample holds 500,000 to 600,000 distinct CDR3 sequences, approximately 18% seen once. CDR1 and CDR2 (germline): SGHNT, YYREEE (reference sequence). V gave up 1 base and J gave up 2 bases; unmatched junction bases: 4. The CDR3 sequence is 15 residues long. This receptor was identified in an adult woman who had mild COVID-19 (a few samples of this study predate the infection). Cell type and time point are not known. The specimen sequenced was PBMCs or a T cell subset sorted from them (not recorded which). The V and J genes are TRBV5-4 and TRBJ2-3; the match to TRBD2 covers 7 bases. DNA of the CDR3: TGTGCCAGCAGCTTGCTGGGACTATCCACAGATACGCAGTATTTT. The encoded protein is CASSLLGLSTDTQYF.